Presented here are 23 T cell receptor beta chains from one specimen sequenced in a study of early T cells in non-severe SARS-CoV-2 infection. A single record per CDR3 protein comes from TCRdb applying MiXCR to the 5' RACE reads. The data show 40,000 to 60,000 distinct CDR3 sequences, 10% to 15% seen once. The sequencing sample was made of whole blood. The receptors come from an adult who was a healthcare worker with PCR-confirmed SARS-CoV-2 infection or an uninfected control (not recorded which).

This chain's CDR3 is CASRKGQRETQYF. CDR3 bases: TGTGCCAGTAGGAAGGGACAGAGAGAGACCCAGTACTTC. The chain joins TRBV19 to TRBJ2-5; 7 nucleotides align to TRBD1. The CDR3 runs to 13 residues. Germline lookup yields CDR1 LNHDA and CDR2 SQIVND (reference sequence). The V gene end was trimmed by 6 bases and the J gene end by 4 bases; junction bases not matched to a gene: 5.

This clonotype was counted many times. The gene calls are TRBV12-3 or TRBV12-4 and TRBJ1-5, with a weak D call TRBD1 (5 bases). The CDR3 is 13 residues long. Trimming cost V 6 bases and J 3 bases, with 9 bases left between them. CDR3: CASRRQTNQPQHF. CDR3 DNA: TGTGCCAGCAGGAGACAGACCAATCAGCCCCAGCATTTT.

The V gene is TRBV6-5, the J gene TRBJ1-2, with a tentative D call TRBD1 (6 bases). The ends were cut back, 8 bases at V and 0 bases at J, with 13 bases in the middle. This CDR3 region has 14 residues. From germline, CDR1 is MNHEY and CDR2 SVGAGI. CDR3 DNA sequence: TGTGCCAGCCGTAGGGGGAATCCTAACTATGGCTACACCTTC. Protein product: CASRRGNPNYGYTF.

The rearrangement uses TRBV21-1 and TRBJ1-1; TRBD1, the D gene given by the table, was not confirmed from the DNA. TRBV21-1 is marked as a pseudogene. CDR3 length: 16 residues. CDR3 sequence (DNA): TGTGCCAGCAGCAAAGGGGACAGCAACATGAACACTGAAGCTTTCTTT. Encoded protein: CASSKGDSNMNTEAFF.

The chain joins TRBV7-9 to TRBJ1-6; 7 bases map to TRBD1. Per the germline V gene, CDR1 is SEHNR and CDR2 is FQNEAQ (reference sequence). The V gene end was trimmed by 5 bases and the J gene end by 9 bases; junction bases not matched to a gene: 7. The CDR3 sequence is 14 residues long. CDR3 amino acids: CASSMEDRVSPLHF. The CDR3 DNA reads as TGTGCCAGCAGCATGGAAGACAGGGTTTCACCCCTCCACTTT. Together with reference TRBV7-9 and TRBJ1-6, the CDR3 gives the full variable domain: DTGVSQNPRHKITKRGQNVTFRCDPISEHNRLYWYRQTLGQGPEFLTYFQNEAQLEKSRLLSDRFSAERPKGSFSTLEIQRTEQGDSAMYLCASSMEDRVSPLHFGNGTRLTVT.

This clonotype occurred a few times. V usage is TRBV5-1 and J usage is TRBJ2-7, with TRBD1 as a possible D gene (6 bases). V was trimmed by 0 bases and J by 4 bases, leaving 11 bases between them. The CDR3 is 14 residues long. CDR1 is SGHRS, CDR2 YFSETQ, per germline. DNA for the CDR3: TGCGCCAGCAGCTTGGTCTACGGACAGTACGAGCAGTACTTC. It yields the protein CASSLVYGQYEQYF. The full variable domain, with the rest looked up from reference TRBV5-1 and TRBJ2-7, is KAGVTQTPRYLIKTRGQQVTLSCSPISGHRSVSWYQQTPGQGLQFLFEYFSETQRNKGNFPGRFSGRQFSNSRSEMNVSTLELGDSALYLCASSLVYGQYEQYFGPGTRLTVT.

This clonotype showed up just a few times. This chain connects TRBV4-1 to TRBJ1-1; 9 nucleotides align to TRBD1. V gave up 4 bases and J gave up 6 bases; unmatched junction bases: 9. The CDR3 contains 15 residues. CDR1 is MGHRA, CDR2 YSYEKL, per germline. The CDR3 loop reads CASSRPDRGISEAFF. CDR3 DNA sequence: TGCGCCAGCAGCCGCCCTGACAGGGGGATCTCTGAAGCTTTCTTT.

This clonotype showed up just a few times. V is TRBV29-1 and J is TRBJ1-1, with 7 nucleotides matching TRBD1. V was pared by 1 base and J by 6 bases, with 5 bases of the junction left unmatched. The CDR3 spans 13 residues. Per the germline V gene, CDR1 is SQVTM and CDR2 is ANQGSEA. The CDR3: CSVEATGPAEAFF. The CDR3 nucleotides read TGCAGCGTTGAAGCGACAGGGCCCGCTGAAGCTTTCTTT.

The rearrangement joins TRBV3-1 to TRBJ1-6; TRBD1 aligns across 8 bases. The CDR3 has 15 residues. Losses at the gene ends were 1 base for V and 7 bases for J; bases not matched to a gene: 3. Germline V gives CDR1 LGHDT, CDR2 YNNKEL (reference sequence). The chain's CDR3 is CASSQAPGGNSPLHF. DNA for the CDR3: TGTGCCAGCAGCCAAGCCCCAGGGGGCAATTCACCCCTCCACTTT.

This chain uses TRBV6-2 or TRBV6-3 with TRBJ1-1, with D possibly being TRBD1 (5 bases). Germline V gene lookup returns CDR1 MNHEY and CDR2 SVGEGT. This CDR3 contains 13 residues. V dropped 0 bases and J dropped 10 bases, with 12 bases sitting between them. This CDR3 reads CASSYSGGATAFF. CDR3 DNA: TGTGCCAGCAGTTACTCAGGAGGGGCAACAGCTTTCTTT.

This clonotype showed up many times. The CDR3 DNA is TGTGCCAGCAGCTCCGATAGTGGCTACACCTTC. Protein product: CASSSDSGYTF. The chain is built from TRBV7-9 and TRBJ1-2; the D is unclear. The ends were cut back, 4 bases at V and 7 bases at J, with 7 bases in the middle. The CDR3 consists of 11 residues. Germline-derived CDR1 and CDR2 are SEHNR and FQNEAQ (reference sequence).

This clonotype appeared a few times. This chain links TRBV28 with TRBJ1-1; D is possibly TRBD1 (6 bases). In germline, CDR1 is MDHEN, CDR2 SYDVKM. V lost 3 bases, J lost 5 bases, and 10 bases lay in between. The CDR3 runs to 13 residues. The CDR3 region has the DNA TGTGCCAGCAGTTTTGGGCAGGGGACTGAAGCTTTCTTT. This sequence encodes CASSFGQGTEAFF.

This clonotype was observed at least ten times. This sequence joins TRBV7-9 and TRBJ2-3; 9 bases line up with TRBD2. This CDR3 contains 15 residues. The germline V gene has CDR1 SEHNR and CDR2 FQNEAQ (reference sequence). V dropped 5 bases and J dropped 0; count of bases not matched to a gene: 3. In nucleotides, the CDR3 is TGTGCCAGCAGCATGGGACTAGCAAGCACAGATACGCAGTATTTT. As protein: CASSMGLASTDTQYF.

This clonotype was counted a few times. The chain joins TRBV5-1 to TRBJ1-1, with D tentatively TRBD1 (6 bases). This CDR3 has 13 residues. Looked up from germline, CDR1 is SGHRS and CDR2 is YFSETQ. Between the trimmed V and J ends, which lost 3 bases and 1 base, there was a span of 7 bases. The CDR3 DNA sequence: TGCGCCAGCAGCTGGACAGCGAACACTGAAGCTTTCTTT. It translates to CASSWTANTEAFF. Filled out from reference TRBV5-1 and TRBJ1-1, the complete variable domain reads KAGVTQTPRYLIKTRGQQVTLSCSPISGHRSVSWYQQTPGQGLQFLFEYFSETQRNKGNFPGRFSGRQFSNSRSEMNVSTLELGDSALYLCASSWTANTEAFFGQGTRLTVV.

The chain employs TRBV27 and TRBJ2-3; D is ambiguous. CDR3 length equals 15 residues. V was trimmed by 1 base and J by 0 bases, leaving 8 bases between them. Looked up from germline, CDR1 is MNHEY and CDR2 is SMNVEV (reference sequence). The CDR3 DNA sequence: TGTGCCAGCAGTTTATTGGCAGCTAGCACAGATACGCAGTATTTT. It is translated as CASSLLAASTDTQYF.

This clonotype showed up just a few times. The chain carries TRBV12-3 or TRBV12-4 and TRBJ1-1; D is undetermined. The CDR3 has 12 residues. V shed 2 bases and J shed 4 bases, with 5 bases lying between them. DNA of the CDR3: TGTGCCAGCAGTTTATGGGGCACTGAAGCTTTCTTT. Its protein is CASSLWGTEAFF.

This clonotype occurred many times. This chain uses TRBV5-1 with TRBJ1-1, with 9 bases that match TRBD1. Per the germline V gene, CDR1 is SGHRS and CDR2 is YFSETQ. CDR3 length equals 14 residues. V lost 6 bases, J lost 1 base, and 4 bases stayed unmatched. CDR3 DNA sequence: TGCGCCAGCACCGGGACAGGGAGGAACACTGAAGCTTTCTTT. Translated: CASTGTGRNTEAFF.

J is TRBJ1-1 and V is TRBV7-9; a weak D match, TRBD1 (6 bases). The germline gives CDR1 SEHNR, CDR2 FQNEAQ (reference sequence). This CDR3 is 15 amino acids long. The germline V and J ends were trimmed by 4 bases and 1 base, with 13 bases remaining between them. The CDR3 loop reads CASSWETGRNTEAFF. CDR3 DNA: TGTGCCAGCAGCTGGGAGACAGGAAGGAACACTGAAGCTTTCTTT.

This clonotype was recorded many times. The V and J genes are TRBV7-8 and TRBJ2-6; D unresolved. This CDR3 region has 16 residues. Germline assignment: CDR1 SGHVS and CDR2 FQNEAQ. V gave up 6 bases and J gave up 0 bases, with 12 bases separating them. The DNA of the CDR3 is TGTGCCAGCAGAAAATTAAACACCTCTGGGGCCAACGTCCTGACTTTC. It codes for CASRKLNTSGANVLTF.

The CDR3 region has the DNA TGTGCCAGCAGCCCACTAGCGGGAGGAGGAGAAGAGACCCAGTACTTC. Residues: CASSPLAGGGEETQYF. The V call is TRBV5-4, the J call TRBJ2-5; 12 positions agree with TRBD2. In germline, CDR1 is SGHNT, CDR2 YYREEE (reference sequence). V gave up 4 bases and J gave up 3 bases; unmatched junction bases: 7. The CDR3 sequence is 16 residues long.

This clonotype has ten or more counts. The chain couples TRBV5-1 to TRBJ1-2; the D is unclear. In germline, CDR1 is SGHRS, CDR2 YFSETQ. Trimming stripped 2 bases from V and 1 base from J, with 9 bases between. The CDR3 covers 14 residues. CDR3 region: CASSFDTLNYGYTF. CDR3 in DNA: TGCGCCAGCAGCTTTGACACTCTTAACTATGGCTACACCTTC.

The chain links TRBV18 to TRBJ1-1; D is undetermined. The CDR3 is 15 residues long. Germline CDR1 KGHSH, CDR2 LQKENI. The V and J ends lost 0 bases and 1 base respectively, with 9 bases between them. CDR3 in DNA: TGTGCCAGCTCACCACCAAACGCAGCGAACACTGAAGCTTTCTTT. It translates to CASSPPNAANTEAFF.

CDR3 region: CASGTTGKLFF. As DNA, the CDR3 is TGTGCCAGCGGGACGACCGGGAAACTGTTTTTT. The chain carries TRBV9 and TRBJ1-4, with D possibly being TRBD1 (5 bases). The CDR3 spans 11 residues. Germline V gene data show CDR1 as SGDLS and CDR2 as YYNGEE. V dropped 7 bases and J dropped 11 bases, with 12 bases sitting between them.